Presented here are 12 T cell receptor beta chains from one specimen sequenced in a study of T-cell reconstitution after alpha-beta-depleted transplantation in children. It was with unique molecular identifiers that the TCRbeta library was prepared. TCRdb re-called the PCR reads through MiXCR, storing one row per CDR3 protein. The top ten hold roughly an eighth of the sample, which has around 500,000 distinct CDR3 sequences, 23% seen once. Sequenced material: PBMCs, mostly from graft donor cells, taken 360 days after TCRalphabeta/CD19-depleted stem cell transplant. The source of these receptors is a boy younger than two who had a stem cell transplant for acute myeloid leukemia, so the T cells may come from the graft donor.

The chain carries TRBV27 and TRBJ2-4, with a possible D match to TRBD2 (6 bases). V lost 5 bases and J lost 9, with 23 bases in between. The germline V gene encodes CDR1 MNHEY and CDR2 SMNVEV (reference sequence). This CDR3 spans 16 amino acids. The CDR3 spells CASSPRPAGGEGIQYF. CDR3 DNA sequence: TGTGCCAGCAGTCCCCGGCCGGCCGGGGGTGAGGGCATTCAGTACTTC.

The chain is built from TRBV25-1 and TRBJ1-1; maybe TRBD1 (5 bases). Deletions cut 4 bases from V and 1 base from J, with 10 bases between. CDR3 length: 14 amino acids. Germline V gene data show CDR1 as MGHDK and CDR2 as SYGVNS. CDR3 sequence: CASSGGMGNTEAFF. As DNA, the CDR3 is TGTGCCAGCAGTGGGGGGATGGGGAACACTGAAGCTTTCTTT.

This clonotype was seen just once. This chain joins TRBV7-9 and TRBJ2-2; D gene unclear. This CDR3 has 15 residues. CDR1 and CDR2 (germline): SEHNR, FQNEAQ (reference sequence). Trimming took off 5 bases at V and 1 base at J, with 11 bases between the two ends. The CDR3 sequence is CASSPPPRNTGELFF. The DNA for the CDR3 is TGTGCCAGCAGCCCCCCCCCCAGGAACACCGGGGAGCTGTTTTTT.

This clonotype was seen many times. The J gene is TRBJ2-2, the V gene TRBV28, with D possibly TRBD1 on 6 matching bases. The ends were cut back, 8 bases at V and 4 bases at J, with 17 bases in the middle. Per germline, CDR1 MDHEN and CDR2 SYDVKM. The CDR3 extends over 15 amino acids. The CDR3 protein is CASHPHRESTGELFF. CDR3 coding DNA: TGTGCCAGCCATCCCCACAGGGAGAGCACCGGGGAGCTGTTTTTT.

There are a few counts of this clonotype. The chain uses TRBV3-1 and TRBJ2-1; D is perhaps TRBD1 (5 bases). CDR1 and CDR2 (germline): LGHDT, YNNKEL (reference sequence). The V and J ends lost 1 base and 15 bases respectively, with 16 bases between them. The CDR3 spans 13 residues. The CDR3 sequence is CASSQGPSRVPFF. CDR3 sequence (DNA): TGTGCCAGCAGCCAAGGTCCCAGCAGGGTGCCGTTCTTC.

The V and J genes are TRBV6-2 or TRBV6-3 and TRBJ1-6; TRBD1 matches at 9 bases. The CDR3 consists of 22 residues. With V trimmed by 5 bases and J by 4 bases, 24 bases remained unmatched. From germline, CDR1 is MNHEY and CDR2 SVGEGT. The CDR3 sequence: CASSPTRRIDRGETRYNSPLHF. The CDR3 DNA sequence: TGTGCCAGCAGTCCAACCAGAAGGATTGACAGGGGGGAAACACGATATAATTCACCCCTCCACTTT.

This clonotype was detected many times. The chain combines TRBV15 with TRBJ2-7; D may be TRBD1 or TRBD2 (7 bases each). The ends were cut back, 6 bases at V and 2 bases at J, with 11 bases in the middle. CDR3 length: 13 residues. Germline V gene sequence: CDR1 LNHNV, CDR2 YYDKDF (reference sequence). CDR3 region: CATRQGRAYEQYF. CDR3 nucleotides: TGTGCCACCAGACAGGGGAGGGCCTACGAGCAGTACTTC.

This clonotype was seen repeatedly, ten times or more. The chain joins TRBV20-1 to TRBJ2-1, with a weak D call TRBD1 (6 bases). CDR1 and CDR2 from the germline V gene are DFQATT and SNEGSKA (reference sequence). The ends were cut back, 2 bases at V and 9 bases at J, with 14 bases in the middle. The CDR3 is 13 residues long. This CDR3 reads CSARRTAESEQFF. CDR3 nucleotides: TGCAGTGCTAGAAGGACAGCAGAGAGTGAGCAGTTCTTC.

This clonotype appeared many times. This rearrangement joins TRBV27 to TRBJ2-3, with D possibly being TRBD2 (5 bases). The ends were cut back, 4 bases at V and 5 bases at J, with 13 bases in the middle. CDR1 is MNHEY and CDR2 is SMNVEV in the germline V gene (reference sequence). The length of the CDR3 is 14 residues. CDR3 nucleotides: TGTGCCAGCAGTTCGGCGGGTAGAAGAGATACGCAGTATTTT. Its translation is CASSSAGRRDTQYF.

This clonotype was seen a handful of times. The J gene is TRBJ1-2, the V gene TRBV12-3 or TRBV12-4; D is possibly TRBD1 (6 bases). The CDR3 loop spans 14 amino acids. Deletions cut 6 bases from V and 2 bases from J, with 13 bases between. The CDR3 DNA is TGTGCCAGCAGCCACCTTGGACAGAACTATGGCTACACCTTC. Its translation: CASSHLGQNYGYTF.

The chain uses TRBV18 and TRBJ2-3; D unclear. The CDR3 sequence is 14 residues long. Germline CDR1 reads KGHSH; CDR2 reads LQKENI. V lost 3 bases and J 6 bases, leaving 13 bases between the germline ends. CDR3 amino acids: CASSPRGLGDTQYF. CDR3 DNA: TGTGCCAGCTCACCCCGTGGGCTAGGTGATACGCAGTATTTT.

The chain employs TRBV15 and TRBJ2-4; possible D gene TRBD1, 6 bases. The CDR3 is made up of 16 amino acids. The germline V and J ends were trimmed by 0 bases and 6 bases, with 15 bases remaining between them. Germline CDR1 is LNHNV and CDR2 is YYDKDF (reference sequence). DNA for the CDR3: TGTGCCACCAGCAGAGATACGGCAGGGGATCGAAACATTCAGTACTTC. It yields the protein CATSRDTAGDRNIQYF.